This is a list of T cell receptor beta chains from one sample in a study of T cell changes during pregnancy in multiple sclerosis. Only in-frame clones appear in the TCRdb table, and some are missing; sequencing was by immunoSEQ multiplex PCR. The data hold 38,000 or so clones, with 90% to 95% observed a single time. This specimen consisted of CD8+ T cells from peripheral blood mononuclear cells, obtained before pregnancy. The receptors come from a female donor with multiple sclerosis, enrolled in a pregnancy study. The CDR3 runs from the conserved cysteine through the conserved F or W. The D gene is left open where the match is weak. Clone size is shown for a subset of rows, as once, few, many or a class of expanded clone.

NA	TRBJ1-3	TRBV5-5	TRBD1	TGTGCCAGCAGCGTCAGGGACAGGAACGCTCCTGGAAACACCATATATTTT	CASSVRDRNAPGNTIYF
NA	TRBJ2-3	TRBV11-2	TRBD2	TGTGCCAGCAGCTCGAGGGGTAGCGGGTACCCCAACACAGATACGCAGTATTTT	CASSSRGSGYPNTDTQYF
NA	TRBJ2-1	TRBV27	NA	TGTGCCAGCAGTTTTGGCAGGGGTATTGAGCAGTTCTTC	CASSFGRGIEQFF
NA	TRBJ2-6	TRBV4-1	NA	TGCGCCAGCAGCCAAGTGTTTAGGTTAGCAGCCTCTGGGGCCAACGTCCTGACTTTC	CASSQVFRLAASGANVLTF
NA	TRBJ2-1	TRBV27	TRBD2	TGTGCCAGCAGGACGGGACTAGTCGGCGATGAGCAGTTCTTC	CASRTGLVGDEQFF
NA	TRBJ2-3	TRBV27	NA	TGTGCCAGCACCCGGACAGGGAGGGACACAGATACGCAGTATTTT	CASTRTGRDTDTQYF
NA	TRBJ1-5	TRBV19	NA	TGTGCCAGTAGTACGGTGGGGGGAAATCAGCCCCAGCATTTT	CASSTVGGNQPQHF
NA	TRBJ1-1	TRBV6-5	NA	TGTGCCAGCAGTTACGGGGGGGGCACTGAAGCTTTCTTT	CASSYGGGTEAFF
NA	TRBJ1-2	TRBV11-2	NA	TGTGCCAGCAGCTTAGATCGACAGGACGGACGGAATGGCTACACCTTC	CASSLDRQDGRNGYTF
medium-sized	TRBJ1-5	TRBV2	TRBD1	TGTGCCAGCAGTGAGTGGGACAGTAATCAGCCCCAGCATTTT	CASSEWDSNQPQHF
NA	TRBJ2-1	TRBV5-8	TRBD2	TGTGCCAGCCCTCCGACTAGCGGACCTACCCCCTCCGAGATTGAGCAGTTCTTC	CASPPTSGPTPSEIEQFF
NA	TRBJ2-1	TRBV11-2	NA	TGTGCCAGCAGCTCCTTCGACTCTTACAATGAGCAGTTCTTC	CASSSFDSYNEQFF
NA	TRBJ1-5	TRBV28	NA	TGTGCCAGCACCCCGGGGGGTGCTAGCCAGCCCCAGCATTTT	CASTPGGASQPQHF
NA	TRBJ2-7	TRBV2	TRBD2	TGTGCCAGCGTGCAGGGACTAGGGTGGGAGCAGTACTTC	CASVQGLGWEQYF
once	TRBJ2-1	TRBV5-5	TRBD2	TGTGCCAGCAGCTTGGAGGCTAGCGGAGGGCTTAACAATGAGCAGTTCTTC	CASSLEASGGLNNEQFF
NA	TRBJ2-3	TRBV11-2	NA	TGTGCCAGCAGCTTAGCCCCGTCAGATACGCAGTATTTT	CASSLAPSDTQYF
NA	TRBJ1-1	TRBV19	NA	TGTGCCAGTAGTATGACAGGAATTACTGAAGCTTTCTTT	CASSMTGITEAFF
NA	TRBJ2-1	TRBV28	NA	TGTGCCAGCAGCGGAACTAGCCACAATGAGCAGTTCTTC	CASSGTSHNEQFF
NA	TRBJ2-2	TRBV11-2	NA	TGTGCCAGCAGCTTAGTATTGACTGCGAACACCGGGGAGCTGTTTTTT	CASSLVLTANTGELFF
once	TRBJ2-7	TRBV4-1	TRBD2	TGCGCCAGCAGCCCATCCGGGACTAGCGGGACCTACGAGCAGTACTTC	CASSPSGTSGTYEQYF
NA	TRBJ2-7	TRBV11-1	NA	TGTGCCAGCAGCGTTCGGAGTAACAAATTCTACGAGCAGTACTTC	CASSVRSNKFYEQYF
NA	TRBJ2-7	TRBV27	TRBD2	TGTGCCAGCAGTTCCGGGACTAGCGGGAGTCCCTACGAGCAGTACTTC	CASSSGTSGSPYEQYF
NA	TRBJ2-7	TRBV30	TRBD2	TGTGCCTGGAGGGGGGGGTTAAGCTCCTACGAGCAGTACTTC	CAWRGGLSSYEQYF
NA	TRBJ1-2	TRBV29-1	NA	TGCAGCGTTCGGGACACCTCTAACTATGGCTACACCTTC	CSVRDTSNYGYTF
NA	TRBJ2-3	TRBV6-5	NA	TGTGCCAGCAGTCCCGGGGATACGCAGTATTTT	CASSPGDTQYF
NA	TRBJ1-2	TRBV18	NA	TGTGCCAGCTCACCCAACCCCGGGACTTTACATGGCTACACCTTC	CASSPNPGTLHGYTF
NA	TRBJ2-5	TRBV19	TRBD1	TGTGCCAGTAGTAACTACAGGGGAGAGACCCAGTACTTC	CASSNYRGETQYF
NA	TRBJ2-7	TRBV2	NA	TGTGCCAGCAACGCGGGACCCTCGTACGAGCAGTACTTC	CASNAGPSYEQYF
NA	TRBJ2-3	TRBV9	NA	TGTGCCAGCAGCGTAGGAAATAACAGGGCCACAGATACGCAGTATTTT	CASSVGNNRATDTQYF
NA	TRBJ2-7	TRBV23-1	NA	TGCGCCCGACACTACGAGCAGTACTTC	CARHYEQYF
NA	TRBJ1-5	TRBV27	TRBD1	TGTGCCAGCAGTATCACAGGGGGCAATCAGCCCCAGCATTTT	CASSITGGNQPQHF